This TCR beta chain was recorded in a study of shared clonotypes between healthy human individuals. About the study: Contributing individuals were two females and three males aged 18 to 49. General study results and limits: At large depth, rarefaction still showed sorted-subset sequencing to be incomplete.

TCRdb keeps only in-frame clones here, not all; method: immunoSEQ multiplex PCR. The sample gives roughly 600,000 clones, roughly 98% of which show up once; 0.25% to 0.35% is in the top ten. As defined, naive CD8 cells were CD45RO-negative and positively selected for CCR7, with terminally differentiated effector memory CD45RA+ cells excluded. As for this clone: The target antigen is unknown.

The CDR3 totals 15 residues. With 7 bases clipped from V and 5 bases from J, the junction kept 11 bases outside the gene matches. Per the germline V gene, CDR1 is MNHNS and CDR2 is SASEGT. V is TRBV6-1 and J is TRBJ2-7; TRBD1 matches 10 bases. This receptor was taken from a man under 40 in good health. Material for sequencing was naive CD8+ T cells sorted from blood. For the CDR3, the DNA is TGTGCCAGCAACCTAGGGACAGGGGAGGGACACGAGCAGTACTTC. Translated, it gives CASNLGTGEGHEQYF.